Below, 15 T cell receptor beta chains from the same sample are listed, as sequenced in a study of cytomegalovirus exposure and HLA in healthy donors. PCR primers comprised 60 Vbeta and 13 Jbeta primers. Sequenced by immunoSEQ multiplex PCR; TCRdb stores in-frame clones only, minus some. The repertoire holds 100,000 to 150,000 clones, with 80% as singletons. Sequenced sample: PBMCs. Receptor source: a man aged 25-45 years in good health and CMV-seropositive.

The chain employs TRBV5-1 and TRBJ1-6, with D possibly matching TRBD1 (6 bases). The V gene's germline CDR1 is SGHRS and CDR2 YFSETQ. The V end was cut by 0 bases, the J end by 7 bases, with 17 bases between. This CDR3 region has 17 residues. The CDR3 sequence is CASSLGGNTGINSPLHF. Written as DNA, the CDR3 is TGCGCCAGCAGCTTGGGGGGAAACACAGGGATCAATTCACCCCTCCACTTT.

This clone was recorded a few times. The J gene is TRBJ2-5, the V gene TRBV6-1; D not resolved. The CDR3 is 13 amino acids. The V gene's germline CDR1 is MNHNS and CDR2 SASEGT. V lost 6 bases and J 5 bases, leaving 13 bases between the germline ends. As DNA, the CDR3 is TGTGCCAGCAGGAAGGAGCTGCGGGAGACCCAGTACTTC. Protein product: CASRKELRETQYF.

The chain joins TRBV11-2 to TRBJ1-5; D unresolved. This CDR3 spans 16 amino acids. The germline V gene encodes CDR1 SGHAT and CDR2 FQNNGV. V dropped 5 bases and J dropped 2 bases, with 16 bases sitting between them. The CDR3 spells CASSPGEGKGNQPQHF. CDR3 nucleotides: TGTGCCAGCAGCCCCGGGGAGGGCAAGGGCAATCAGCCCCAGCATTTT.

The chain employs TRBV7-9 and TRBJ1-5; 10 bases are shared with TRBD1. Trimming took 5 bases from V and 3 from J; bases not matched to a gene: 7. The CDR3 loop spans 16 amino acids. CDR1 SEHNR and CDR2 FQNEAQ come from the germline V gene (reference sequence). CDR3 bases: TGTGCCAGCAGCCCATCGACAGGGGGCCCCAATCAGCCCCAGCATTTT. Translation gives CASSPSTGGPNQPQHF.

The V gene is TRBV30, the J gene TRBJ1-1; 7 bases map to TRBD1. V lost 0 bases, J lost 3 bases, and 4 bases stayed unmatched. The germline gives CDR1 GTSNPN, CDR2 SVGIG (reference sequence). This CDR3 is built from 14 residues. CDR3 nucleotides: TGTGCCTGGAGTGTACCGGACAGGCACACTGAAGCTTTCTTT. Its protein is CAWSVPDRHTEAFF.

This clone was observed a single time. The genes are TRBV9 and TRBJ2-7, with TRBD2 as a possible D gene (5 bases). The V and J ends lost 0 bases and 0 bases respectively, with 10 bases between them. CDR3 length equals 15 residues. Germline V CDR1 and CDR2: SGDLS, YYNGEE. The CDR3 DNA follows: TGTGCCAGCAGCGTAGGGGTTGGGAGCTCCTACGAGCAGTACTTC. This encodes CASSVGVGSSYEQYF. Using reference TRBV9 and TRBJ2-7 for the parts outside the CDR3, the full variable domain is DSGVTQTPKHLITATGQRVTLRCSPRSGDLSVYWYQQSLDQGLQFLIQYYNGEERAKGNILERFSAQQFPDLHSELNLSSLELGDSALYFCASSVGVGSSYEQYFGPGTRLTVT.

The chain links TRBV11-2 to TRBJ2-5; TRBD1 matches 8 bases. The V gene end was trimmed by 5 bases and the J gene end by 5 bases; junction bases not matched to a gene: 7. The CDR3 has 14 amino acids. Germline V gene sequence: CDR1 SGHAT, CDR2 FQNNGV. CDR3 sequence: CASSLFQGAETQYF. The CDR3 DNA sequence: TGTGCCAGCAGCCTTTTTCAGGGGGCGGAGACCCAGTACTTC.

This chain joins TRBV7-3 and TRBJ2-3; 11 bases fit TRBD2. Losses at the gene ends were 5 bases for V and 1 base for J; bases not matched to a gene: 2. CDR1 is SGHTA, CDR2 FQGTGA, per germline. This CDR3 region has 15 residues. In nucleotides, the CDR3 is TGTGCCAGCAGCCCACTAGCGGGGGGCACAGATACGCAGTATTTT. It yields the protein CASSPLAGGTDTQYF.

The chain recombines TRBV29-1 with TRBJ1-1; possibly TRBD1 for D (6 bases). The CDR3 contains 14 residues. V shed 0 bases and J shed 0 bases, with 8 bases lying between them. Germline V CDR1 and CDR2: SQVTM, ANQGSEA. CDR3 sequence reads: CSVEEAGVNTEAFF. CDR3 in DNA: TGCAGCGTTGAAGAGGCAGGGGTGAACACTGAAGCTTTCTTT. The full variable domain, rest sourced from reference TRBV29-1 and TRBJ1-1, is SAVISQKPSRDICQRGTSLTIQCQVDSQVTMMFWYRQQPGQSLTLIATANQGSEATYESGFVIDKFPISRPNLTFSTLTVSNMSPEDSSIYLCSVEEAGVNTEAFFGQGTRLTVV.

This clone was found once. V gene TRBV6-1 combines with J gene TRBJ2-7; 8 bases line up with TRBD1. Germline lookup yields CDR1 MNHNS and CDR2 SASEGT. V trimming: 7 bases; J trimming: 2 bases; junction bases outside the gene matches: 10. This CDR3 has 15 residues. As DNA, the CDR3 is TGTGCCAGCACCATGGACAGGGATACAACCTACGAGCAGTACTTC. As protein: CASTMDRDTTYEQYF.

The CDR3 region has the DNA TGTGCCAGCAGCCGTGCGTGGGCAAACACAGATACGCAGTATTTT. Encoded protein: CASSRAWANTDTQYF. The chain couples TRBV5-8 to TRBJ2-3; D unclear. The CDR3 loop spans 15 amino acids. The germline V and J ends were trimmed by 4 bases and 2 bases, with 14 bases remaining between them. CDR1 is SGHTS and CDR2 is YDEGEE in the germline V gene.

The chain's CDR3 is CASSALGLAVGETQYF. CDR3 coding DNA: TGTGCCAGCAGCGCCCTCGGACTAGCGGTCGGGGAGACCCAGTACTTC. This chain uses TRBV9 with TRBJ2-5; 10 bases match TRBD2. This CDR3 has 16 amino acids. The junction had 10 bases not matched to a gene; V was cut back by 3 bases and J by 5 bases. Germline V gene data show CDR1 as SGDLS and CDR2 as YYNGEE.

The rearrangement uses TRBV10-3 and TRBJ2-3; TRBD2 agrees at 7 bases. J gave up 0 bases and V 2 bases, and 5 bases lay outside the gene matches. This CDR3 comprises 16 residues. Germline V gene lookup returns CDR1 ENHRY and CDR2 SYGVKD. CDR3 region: CAISEPSGGSTDTQYF. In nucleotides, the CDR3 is TGTGCCATCAGTGAGCCCTCCGGGGGGAGCACAGATACGCAGTATTTT.

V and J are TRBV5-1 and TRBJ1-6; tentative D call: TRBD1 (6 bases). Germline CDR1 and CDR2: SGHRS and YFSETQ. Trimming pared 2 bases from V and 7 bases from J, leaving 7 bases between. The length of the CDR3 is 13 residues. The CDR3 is CASSLRGNSPLHF. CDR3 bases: TGCGCCAGCAGCTTAAGGGGGAATTCACCCCTCCACTTT.

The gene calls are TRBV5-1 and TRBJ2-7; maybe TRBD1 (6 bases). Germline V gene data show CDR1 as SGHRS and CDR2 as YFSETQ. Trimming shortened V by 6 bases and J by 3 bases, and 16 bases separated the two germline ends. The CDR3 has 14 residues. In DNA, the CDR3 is TGCGCCAGCACCGCGAACCCAGGGGTCTACGAGCAGTACTTC. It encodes CASTANPGVYEQYF.